These 11 T cell receptor beta chains were all obtained from the same sample, sequenced in a study of shared clonotypes between healthy human individuals. Libraries were prepared by immunoSEQ multiplex PCR; TCRdb keeps only in-frame clonotypes and omits some of them. Of under 750,000 clones listed, 55% to 75% are singletons. The sequencing sample was made of memory CD4+ T cells sorted from blood. Subset: CD45RA-negative fraction. The receptors shown here come from a woman in her 30s in good health.

The chain links TRBV5-4 to TRBJ1-2, with a weak D call TRBD1 (5 bases). The V and J ends lost 5 bases and 4 bases respectively, with 15 bases between them. Germline-derived CDR1 and CDR2 are SGHNT and YYREEE (reference sequence). The CDR3 loop spans 14 amino acids. CDR3 DNA sequence: TGTGCCAGCAGAAAATCCGGGGGGTCCTATGGCTACACCTTC. Its protein product is CASRKSGGSYGYTF.

The rearrangement uses TRBV14 and TRBJ2-7; D gene unclear. Between the trimmed V and J ends, which lost 0 bases and 3 bases, there was a span of 9 bases. The V gene's germline CDR1 is SGHDN and CDR2 FVKESK. The CDR3 is made up of 14 amino acids. This CDR3 reads CASSQELSNYEQYF. CDR3 nucleotide sequence: TGTGCCAGCAGCCAAGAATTGTCGAACTACGAGCAGTACTTC. Combining the CDR3 with reference TRBV14 and TRBJ2-7 gives the whole variable domain EAGVTQFPSHSVIEKGQTVTLRCDPISGHDNLYWYRRVMGKEIKFLLHFVKESKQDESGMPNNRFLAERTGGTYSTLKVQPAELEDSGVYFCASSQELSNYEQYFGPGTRLTVT.

CDR3 region: CASSYSITGTAYEQYF. For the CDR3, the DNA is TGTGCCAGCAGTTACTCGATCACAGGAACCGCCTACGAGCAGTACTTC. V gene TRBV6-5 combines with J gene TRBJ2-7; D is perhaps TRBD1 (5 bases). This CDR3 region has 16 residues. Germline V gene sequence: CDR1 MNHEY, CDR2 SVGAGI. V shed 0 bases and J shed 2 bases, with 14 bases lying between them.

This clone was found once. The DNA for the CDR3 is TGCGCCAGCAGTGCACAAATTCAAGGGGAGACCCAGTACTTC. This codes for CASSAQIQGETQYF. This chain joins TRBV10-2 and TRBJ2-5; D is unresolved. V was shortened by 4 bases and J by 5 bases, with 14 bases between the two germline ends. Germline V gene lookup returns CDR1 WSHSY and CDR2 SAAADI. This CDR3 has 14 residues.

V usage is TRBV7-2 and J usage is TRBJ2-7; 9 bases are a match to TRBD2. Trimming cost V 4 bases and J 6 bases; bases outside gene matches: 10. Germline CDR1 and CDR2: SGHTA and FQGNSA. The CDR3 sequence is 15 residues long. The CDR3 coding sequence is TGTGCCAGCAGCTCAGCGGCGGGAGGGCTCTTCGAGCAGTACTTC. Translating it yields CASSSAAGGLFEQYF.

The chain links TRBV19 to TRBJ1-5, with D perhaps matching TRBD1 (5 bases). This CDR3 is built from 15 residues. The ends were cut back, 5 bases at V and 4 bases at J, with 15 bases in the middle. Germline V lookup: CDR1 LNHDA, CDR2 SQIVND (reference sequence). This CDR3 is CASSVNRDGNQPQHF. In DNA, the CDR3 is TGTGCCAGTAGTGTCAACCGGGACGGAAATCAGCCCCAGCATTTT.

This clone was seen only a few times. This chain connects TRBV6-4 to TRBJ2-5; possible D gene TRBD1, 5 bases. Trimming shortened V by 2 bases and J by 2 bases, and 12 bases separated the two germline ends. This CDR3 is 15 amino acids long. Germline assignment: CDR1 MRHNA and CDR2 SNTAGT. CDR3 residues: CASSDGAGQQETQYF. CDR3 nucleotides: TGTGCCAGCAGTGACGGGGCAGGGCAGCAAGAGACCCAGTACTTC.

The J gene is TRBJ1-5, the V gene TRBV7-4; TRBD1 is a possible D gene (6 bases). The CDR3 contains 19 residues. V lost 4 bases and J 0 bases, leaving 22 bases between the germline ends. The germline gives CDR1 SGHVT, CDR2 SQSDAQ. CDR3 amino acids: CASSSQGLTGRYSNQPQHF. As DNA, the CDR3 is TGTGCCAGCAGCTCCCAAGGATTGACAGGCCGGTATAGCAATCAGCCCCAGCATTTT.

This rearrangement joins TRBV6-1 to TRBJ2-2; D gene ambiguous. The CDR3 is 13 amino acids. The V end lost 6 bases, the J end lost 6 bases, and 11 bases lay between the germline ends. CDR1 and CDR2 from the germline V gene are MNHNS and SASEGT. The CDR3 DNA sequence: TGTGCCAGCAGCCTCCAGCCCTCCGGGGAGCTGTTTTTT. It specifies CASSLQPSGELFF.

This chain joins TRBV10-3 and TRBJ1-3; possible D gene TRBD1, 5 bases. V was pared by 5 bases and J by 3 bases, with 11 bases between. This CDR3 comprises 14 residues. Germline V gene data show CDR1 as ENHRY and CDR2 as SYGVKD. This CDR3 reads CAISWGGRGNTIYF. Written as DNA, the CDR3 is TGTGCCATCAGTTGGGGGGGACGTGGAAACACCATATATTTT.

Comment on this clone: Other nucleotide sequences in the sample specify the same CDR3. V and J are TRBV11-2 and TRBJ2-7, with D possibly being TRBD2 (5 bases). In germline, CDR1 is SGHAT, CDR2 FQNNGV. The CDR3 is made up of 11 amino acids. The V end lost 4 bases, the J end lost 10 bases, and 11 bases lay between the germline ends. CDR3 sequence: CASSSGLEQYF. The CDR3 bases are TGTGCCAGCAGCTCCGGACTGGAACAGTACTTC. The full variable domain, in which reference TRBV11-2 and TRBJ2-7 provide the parts outside the CDR3, is EAGVAQSPRYKIIEKRQSVAFWCNPISGHATLYWYQQILGQGPKLLIQFQNNGVVDDSQLPKDRFSAERLKGVDSTLKIQPAKLEDSAVYLCASSSGLEQYFGPGTRLTVT.